The 14 T cell receptor beta chains in this list originate from one sample, sequenced in a study of T cells after yellow fever vaccination. TCRdb redid the calling of the 5' RACE reads with MiXCR, one entry per CDR3 protein. The sample lists 96,000 or so distinct CDR3 sequences, 7.5% to 10% occurring once. Here the sequenced sample was CD8+ T cells not binding an NS4B(214-222) dextramer, sorted from PBMCs, taken roughly 15 days after the first yellow fever vaccination. These TCRs come from a young man who received the YFV17D yellow fever vaccine.

V and J are TRBV28 and TRBJ2-7; D is ambiguous. This CDR3 spans 13 amino acids. The V and J ends lost 3 bases and 2 bases respectively, with 8 bases between them. Germline assignment: CDR1 MDHEN and CDR2 SYDVKM. Here the CDR3 reads CASSLSGTYEQYF. The DNA of the CDR3 is TGTGCCAGCAGTTTGTCCGGCACCTACGAGCAGTACTTC. Complete variable domain (other parts from reference TRBV28 and TRBJ2-7): DVKVTQSSRYLVKRTGEKVFLECVQDMDHENMFWYRQDPGLGLRLIYFSYDVKMKEKGDIPEGYSVSREKKERFSLILESASTNQTSMYLCASSLSGTYEQYFGPGTRLTVT.

The chain has TRBV4-1 and TRBJ1-5; the D gene is possibly TRBD1 (5 bases). V dropped 4 bases and J dropped 6 bases, with 16 bases sitting between them. Germline-derived CDR1 and CDR2 are MGHRA and YSYEKL. CDR3 length equals 15 residues. Here the CDR3 DNA reads TGCGCCAGCAGCCTTACAGGAGCCGACAGTCAGCCCCAGCATTTT. Its protein is CASSLTGADSQPQHF.

In its sample, this clonotype was seen a few times. V is TRBV5-1 and J is TRBJ2-1, with TRBD1 identical over 7 bases. Germline V gene data show CDR1 as SGHRS and CDR2 as YFSETQ. The J segment lost 6 bases and the V segment lost 1 base, leaving 4 bases of the junction unmatched. This CDR3 spans 14 amino acids. CDR3 loop: CASSLYAGGNEQFF. CDR3 nucleotide sequence: TGCGCCAGCAGCTTGTACGCAGGGGGCAATGAGCAGTTCTTC.

The rearrangement uses TRBV7-6 and TRBJ2-3, with D tentatively TRBD1 (5 bases). Germline lookup yields CDR1 SGHVS and CDR2 FNYEAQ. The V end was cut by 1 base, the J end by 5 bases, with 25 bases between. There are 19 residues in the CDR3. CDR3 bases: TGTGCCAGCAGCTTAGTTTCTGACAGAAACCTCCAGGTGGGAGATACGCAGTATTTT. The encoded protein is CASSLVSDRNLQVGDTQYF.

The chain is built from TRBV5-1 and TRBJ2-3; 7 bases line up with TRBD1. The CDR3 runs 16 residues. Germline-derived CDR1 and CDR2 are SGHRS and YFSETQ. Trimming removed 4 bases from V and 3 bases from J; junction bases left unmatched: 11. Here the CDR3 DNA reads TGCGCCAGCAGCAGAGGACAGGATGGGGTGACAGATACGCAGTATTTT. This translates into CASSRGQDGVTDTQYF.

The V call is TRBV29-1, the J call TRBJ2-7; 10 nucleotides align to TRBD1. Germline CDR1 SQVTM, CDR2 ANQGSEA. Unmatched junction bases numbered 10, after V lost 2 bases and J lost 3 bases. There are 16 residues in the CDR3. The CDR3 DNA sequence: TGCAGCGTTGAAATCGGCGACAGGGGGCCTGACTACGAGCAGTACTTC. Encoded protein: CSVEIGDRGPDYEQYF.

CDR3 sequence: CASSRGSGGGNEQFF. The DNA of the CDR3 is TGTGCCAGCAGCCGGGGTAGCGGGGGGGGGAATGAGCAGTTCTTC. V usage is TRBV11-1 and J usage is TRBJ2-1, with 11 bases identical to TRBD2. Germline V gene data show CDR1 as SGHAT and CDR2 as FQDESV (reference sequence). V lost 5 bases, J lost 7 bases, and 7 bases stayed unmatched. The CDR3 contains 15 residues.

This clonotype has more than one count but fewer than ten. The gene calls are TRBV12-3 or TRBV12-4 and TRBJ2-7; 10 bases fit TRBD1. The CDR3 length is 13 residues. After removal of 10 bases from V and 5 bases from J, the junction contained 8 bases not matched to a gene. CDR3 sequence reads: CAISDRGDHEQYF. The CDR3 DNA sequence: TGTGCCATCTCGGACAGGGGGGATCACGAGCAGTACTTC.

There are many counts of this clonotype. CDR3 bases: TGCGCCAGCAGCCAAGCGGCCCTGGGCAATGAGCAGTTCTTC. This gives the protein CASSQAALGNEQFF. The V call is TRBV4-1, the J call TRBJ2-1, with D unresolved. V lost 1 base and J 6 bases, leaving 10 bases between the germline ends. This CDR3 region has 14 residues. CDR1 is MGHRA, CDR2 YSYEKL, per germline.

The chain joins TRBV10-1 to TRBJ2-6; no clear D gene. V was cut by 0 bases and J by 6 bases, with 18 bases left in between. CDR1 and CDR2 (germline): WNHNN, SYGVQD (reference sequence). CDR3 length: 18 residues. Here the CDR3 reads CASSESFAGLKMANVLTF. The CDR3 DNA sequence: TGCGCCAGCAGTGAGTCGTTCGCCGGCTTAAAGATGGCCAACGTCCTGACTTTC.

The V gene is TRBV6-2 or TRBV6-3, the J gene TRBJ2-5; perhaps TRBD1 as D (6 bases). The CDR3 runs to 14 residues. Germline loops: CDR1 MNHEY, CDR2 SVGEGT. V was pared by 5 bases and J by 3 bases, with 13 bases between. CDR3 in DNA: TGTGCCAGCAGTAACCCCAGGGGAGAAGAGACCCAGTACTTC. It yields the protein CASSNPRGEETQYF.

This clonotype was seen only a few times. The rearrangement uses TRBV12-3 or TRBV12-4 and TRBJ1-5, with D perhaps TRBD1 (6 bases). The CDR3 is 13 residues long. Trimming took 7 bases from V and 4 from J, leaving 11 bases between them. As DNA, the CDR3 is TGTGCCAGCACTACAGGGTTAAATCAGCCCCAGCATTTT. Protein sequence: CASTTGLNQPQHF.

This chain connects TRBV6-1 to TRBJ1-5; tentative D call: TRBD1 (5 bases). Germline CDR1 and CDR2: MNHNS and SASEGT. The CDR3 runs to 15 residues. V lost 8 bases, J lost 2 bases, and 16 bases lay in between. The CDR3 region is CASGGIWGGNQPQHF. In nucleotides, the CDR3 is TGTGCCAGCGGTGGAATTTGGGGGGGCAATCAGCCCCAGCATTTT.

This clonotype showed up many times. V is TRBV11-2 and J is TRBJ2-3; D possibly corresponds to TRBD2 (6 bases). The CDR3 is 17 residues long. Germline V gives CDR1 SGHAT, CDR2 FQNNGV. With 1 base removed from V and 3 bases from J, the gap between germline ends came to 17 bases. Written as DNA, the CDR3 is TGTGCCAGCAGCTTAGGGGGGGTGCTAGGAGGTACAGATACGCAGTATTTT. Translated: CASSLGGVLGGTDTQYF. Looking up the rest from reference TRBV11-2 and TRBJ2-3 gives the full variable domain: EAGVAQSPRYKIIEKRQSVAFWCNPISGHATLYWYQQILGQGPKLLIQFQNNGVVDDSQLPKDRFSAERLKGVDSTLKIQPAKLEDSAVYLCASSLGGVLGGTDTQYFGPGTRLTVL.